Shown below are 20 T cell receptor beta chains from a single sample sequenced in a study of control samples from healthy donors and cancer patients. Some clones are missing from TCRdb's copy, which holds only in-frame ones; the method was immunoSEQ multiplex PCR. The sample includes about 18,000 clones, roughly 80% of them seen just once. Sequenced: PBMCs. Receptors originate from a man at least 80 years old with head and neck cancer.

The rearrangement uses TRBV5-1 and TRBJ2-2; 16 bases line up with TRBD2. The CDR3 length is 19 residues. In germline, CDR1 is SGHRS, CDR2 YFSETQ. V was pared by 5 bases and J by 7 bases, with 14 bases of the junction left unmatched. The CDR3 DNA reads TGCGCCAGCAGTCTTCTTGGGACTAGCGGGGGGGCCGGTTACGGGGAGCTGTTTTTT. It encodes CASSLLGTSGGAGYGELFF.

The chain employs TRBV6-5 and TRBJ2-3, with D maybe TRBD2 (5 bases). Trimming took 7 bases from V and 2 from J, leaving 10 bases between them. Germline V gene lookup returns CDR1 MNHEY and CDR2 SVGAGI. The CDR3 spans 13 residues. The CDR3 DNA sequence: TGTGCCAGCACCGGACTGACCACAGATACGCAGTATTTT. Protein sequence: CASTGLTTDTQYF.

The gene calls are TRBV7-2 and TRBJ2-5, with D tentatively TRBD1 (6 bases). The length of the CDR3 is 14 residues. Trimming removed 3 bases from V and 3 bases from J, with 11 bases in between. CDR1 and CDR2 (germline): SGHTA, FQGNSA. The CDR3 DNA reads TGTGCCAGCAGCTTCCCGGGACAAGAAGAGACCCAGTACTTC. This translates into CASSFPGQEETQYF.

The genes are TRBV27 and TRBJ2-5; 8 bases are a match to TRBD1. Germline V lookup: CDR1 MNHEY, CDR2 SMNVEV (reference sequence). With 5 bases clipped from V and 5 bases from J, the junction kept 7 bases outside the gene matches. The CDR3 totals 14 residues. The CDR3 sequence: CASSPWTGRETQYF. In DNA, the CDR3 is TGTGCCAGCAGTCCGTGGACAGGGAGGGAGACCCAGTACTTC.

The J gene is TRBJ2-1, the V gene TRBV19; 10 bases are shared with TRBD2. The J segment lost 4 bases and the V segment lost 6 bases, leaving 6 bases of the junction unmatched. The germline gives CDR1 LNHDA, CDR2 SQIVND (reference sequence). The CDR3 contains 15 residues. DNA for the CDR3: TGTGCCAGTAGCCCTAGCGGGAGTCAATACAATGAGCAGTTCTTC. Residues: CASSPSGSQYNEQFF.

The chain carries TRBV16 and TRBJ2-4, with D unclear. Trimming removed 4 bases at V and 0 bases at J, with 7 bases between. The CDR3 sequence is 14 residues long. Germline V gene sequence: CDR1 KGHSY, CDR2 FQNENV. CDR3 in amino acids: CASSPVKAKNIQYF. The CDR3 DNA reads TGTGCCAGCAGCCCGGTCAAAGCCAAAAACATTCAGTACTTC.

This chain connects TRBV30 to TRBJ1-3; 7 bases line up with TRBD1. This CDR3 is 15 amino acids long. Germline loops: CDR1 GTSNPN, CDR2 SVGIG (reference sequence). After removal of 3 bases from V and 4 bases from J, the junction contained 9 bases not matched to a gene. The CDR3 spells CAWRDPGGSGNTIYF. The CDR3 DNA is TGTGCCTGGAGAGATCCAGGGGGTTCGGGAAACACCATATATTTT. The full variable domain, with the rest looked up from reference TRBV30 and TRBJ1-3, is SQTIHQWPATLVQPVGSPLSLECTVEGTSNPNLYWYRQAAGRGLQLLFYSVGIGQISSEVPQNLSASRPQDRQFILSSKKLLLSDSGFYLCAWRDPGGSGNTIYFGEGSWLTVV.

This sequence joins TRBV9 and TRBJ1-3; D is unclear. The V gene's germline CDR1 is SGDLS and CDR2 YYNGEE. V lost 2 bases and J 0 bases, leaving 3 bases between the germline ends. This CDR3 contains 13 residues. Written as DNA, the CDR3 is TGTGCCAGCAGCGTTGACTCTGGAAACACCATATATTTT. This sequence encodes CASSVDSGNTIYF.

The V call is TRBV5-1, the J call TRBJ2-1; 8 bases match TRBD1. Germline values: CDR1 SGHRS, CDR2 YFSETQ. The J segment lost 6 bases and the V segment lost 5 bases, leaving 4 bases of the junction unmatched. The CDR3 runs 13 residues. The CDR3 is CASRPGQGNEQFF. CDR3 coding DNA: TGCGCCAGCAGACCCGGACAGGGCAATGAGCAGTTCTTC. Combining the CDR3 with reference TRBV5-1 and TRBJ2-1 gives the whole variable domain KAGVTQTPRYLIKTRGQQVTLSCSPISGHRSVSWYQQTPGQGLQFLFEYFSETQRNKGNFPGRFSGRQFSNSRSEMNVSTLELGDSALYLCASRPGQGNEQFFGPGTRLTVL.

This clone was seen just once. DNA for the CDR3: TGTGCCTGGAGTCCGGGAACCAATCAGCCCCAGCATTTT. Encoded protein: CAWSPGTNQPQHF. The V and J genes are TRBV30 and TRBJ1-5; D uncertain. The CDR3 spans 13 residues. The germline V gene encodes CDR1 GTSNPN and CDR2 SVGIG (reference sequence). Trimming took 2 bases from V and 3 from J, leaving 8 bases between them.

The chain couples TRBV29-1 to TRBJ2-7, with D perhaps matching TRBD1 or TRBD2 (5 bases each). The CDR3 spans 11 residues. Trimming pared 6 bases from V and 12 bases from J, leaving 18 bases between. The germline V gene has CDR1 SQVTM and CDR2 ANQGSEA. The CDR3, as DNA: TGCAGCGTGTTAACCGGGACCCACGGGTACTTC. Residues: CSVLTGTHGYF.

J is TRBJ2-3 and V is TRBV4-3; 10 nucleotides align to TRBD2. Germline V gene sequence: CDR1 LGHNA, CDR2 YSLEER. The ends lost 1 base at V and 5 bases at J; junction bases unmatched: 6. This CDR3 is 16 amino acids long. CDR3 bases: TGCGCCAGCAGCCAAGGTCTAGCGGGAGCCGGAGATACGCAGTATTTT. It encodes CASSQGLAGAGDTQYF.

The V and J genes are TRBV20-1 and TRBJ2-1, with 11 bases matching TRBD2. This CDR3 is built from 16 residues. Germline V gene data show CDR1 as DFQATT and CDR2 as SNEGSKA (reference sequence). V trimming: 3 bases; J trimming: 5 bases; junction bases outside the gene matches: 9. CDR3 coding DNA: TGCAGTGCTAGTCCCGCAACTAGCGGGGGCCACAATGAGCAGTTCTTC. It codes for CSASPATSGGHNEQFF.

The chain joins TRBV5-1 to TRBJ1-2; D remains ambiguous. The CDR3 totals 12 residues. V was pared by 0 bases and J by 6 bases, with 6 bases between. Germline CDR1 reads SGHRS; CDR2 reads YFSETQ. As DNA, the CDR3 is TGCGCCAGCAGCTTGGAGAGGAATGGCTACACCTTC. Translation gives CASSLERNGYTF. The whole variable domain, filled in from reference TRBV5-1 and TRBJ1-2, reads KAGVTQTPRYLIKTRGQQVTLSCSPISGHRSVSWYQQTPGQGLQFLFEYFSETQRNKGNFPGRFSGRQFSNSRSEMNVSTLELGDSALYLCASSLERNGYTFGSGTRLTVV.

This rearrangement joins TRBV5-1 to TRBJ1-1; no reliable D call. The CDR3 contains 15 residues. The V gene lost 2 bases and the J gene lost 1 base, with 12 bases spanning the gap. Germline V gives CDR1 SGHRS, CDR2 YFSETQ. CDR3 protein: CASSFLPQRNTEAFF. The DNA for the CDR3 is TGCGCCAGCAGCTTCTTGCCACAAAGGAACACTGAAGCTTTCTTT.

CDR3 bases: TGTGCCAGCAGCTTGGGGGGGGCCACAAACTATGGCTACACCTTC. Protein product: CASSLGGATNYGYTF. V usage is TRBV5-8 and J usage is TRBJ1-2; TRBD1 is a possible D gene (6 bases). Germline assignment: CDR1 SGHTS and CDR2 YDEGEE. CDR3 length equals 15 residues. V gave up 0 bases and J gave up 2 bases, with 11 bases separating them.

There are a few counts of this clone. The chain couples TRBV2 to TRBJ1-2; a possible D gene is TRBD1 (5 bases). Germline assignment: CDR1 SNHLY and CDR2 FYNNEI. Trimming removed 7 bases from V and 4 bases from J, with 13 bases in between. The CDR3 is 13 amino acids. The CDR3 coding sequence is TGTGCCAGCACTTGGGACGGCTTCTATGGCTACACCTTC. This translates into CASTWDGFYGYTF. The variable domain in full, with the rest retrieved from reference TRBV2 and TRBJ1-2, is EPEVTQTPSHQVTQMGQEVILRCVPISNHLYFYWYRQILGQKVEFLVSFYNNEISEKSEIFDDQFSVERPDGSNFTLKIRSTKLEDSAMYFCASTWDGFYGYTFGSGTRLTVV.

The chain is built from TRBV9 and TRBJ2-3; 9 nucleotides match TRBD2. Germline CDR1 and CDR2: SGDLS and YYNGEE. The V and J ends lost 0 bases and 2 bases, in that order; junction bases with no gene match: 4. The CDR3 covers 16 residues. CDR3 DNA sequence: TGTGCCAGCAGCGTAGCTAGCGGGGCCTCCACAGATACGCAGTATTTT. Translating gives CASSVASGASTDTQYF.

This sequence joins TRBV15 and TRBJ2-5; 8 bases match TRBD2. This CDR3 spans 14 amino acids. CDR1 and CDR2 (germline): LNHNV, YYDKDF (reference sequence). The J segment lost 7 bases and the V segment lost 2 bases, leaving 6 bases of the junction unmatched. CDR3 sequence: CATSRQLAAGTQYF. CDR3 in DNA: TGTGCCACCAGCAGACAACTAGCGGCGGGGACCCAGTACTTC.

This chain uses TRBV7-9 with TRBJ1-4, with D unresolved. The CDR3 is made up of 14 amino acids. The germline CDR1 and CDR2 sequences are SEHNR and FQNEAQ (reference sequence). Trimming left V 2 bases short and J 4 bases short, with 8 bases between. CDR3 residues: CASSLIMINEKLFF. DNA of the CDR3: TGTGCCAGCAGCTTAATAATGATTAATGAAAAACTGTTTTTT. The whole variable domain, remainder taken from reference TRBV7-9 and TRBJ1-4, is DTGVSQNPRHKITKRGQNVTFRCDPISEHNRLYWYRQTLGQGPEFLTYFQNEAQLEKSRLLSDRFSAERPKGSFSTLEIQRTEQGDSAMYLCASSLIMINEKLFFGSGTQLSVL.